This T cell receptor (beta chain) was retrieved from a study of cytomegalovirus exposure and HLA in healthy donors. This CDR3 spans 14 amino acids. CDR1 is MNHNS and CDR2 is SASEGT in the germline V gene. Trimming took 6 bases from V and 7 from J; bases not matched to a gene: 9. PCR was performed using 60 Vbeta and 13 Jbeta primers. Libraries were prepared by immunoSEQ multiplex PCR; TCRdb keeps only in-frame clonotypes and omits some of them. The data contain roughly 140,000 clones, about 79% of them seen just once; the ten biggest clones take up 1.7%. This receptor was obtained from a woman aged 25 to 39 in good health and CMV-seronegative. The sequencing sample was made of PBMCs. The rearrangement joins TRBV6-1 to TRBJ2-5, with TRBD1 matching 9 bases. CDR3 in amino acids: CASRGQGGRGTQYF. The CDR3 DNA follows: TGTGCCAGCAGGGGACAGGGAGGCAGAGGGACCCAGTACTTC.